This is a list of T cell receptor beta chains from one sample in a study of siplizumab effects on memory and regulatory T cells. Clones were read by immunoSEQ multiplex PCR, and TCRdb kept only the in-frame ones, dropping some. The sample includes around 100,000 clones, more than 85% seen only once; the top ten take about 0.15%. Material for sequencing was CD4+ T cells sorted from blood. These receptors originate from a human donor in good health. Each CDR3 is given with its conserved first and last residue. Each record gives: V gene, clone size, D gene, J gene, CDR3 protein, CDR3 DNA. D genes are given only for firm matches. Clone size is not always given. Where it is, it says once, few, many or a class for expanded clones.

>TRBV27|-|-|TRBJ1-5
CASGRVLQGGNQPQHF
TGTGCCAGCGGTCGAGTTCTACAGGGCGGCAATCAGCCCCAGCATTTT
>TRBV5-4|few|-|TRBJ1-1
CASSFGQNTEAFF
TGTGCCAGCAGCTTTGGCCAGAACACTGAAGCTTTCTTT
>TRBV9|once|-|TRBJ2-5
CASSVEGQETQYF
TGTGCCAGCAGCGTAGAAGGCCAAGAGACCCAGTACTTC
>TRBV14|-|-|TRBJ2-7
CASSQKSQGPSYEQYF
TGTGCCAGCAGCCAAAAATCTCAGGGCCCCTCCTACGAGCAGTACTTC
>TRBV27|-|-|TRBJ2-5
CASSRGIAKETQYF
TGTGCCAGCAGCCGGGGAATAGCCAAAGAGACCCAGTACTTC
>TRBV4-2|-|TRBD2|TRBJ2-1
CASGLAGGSYNEQFF
TGTGCCAGCGGACTAGCGGGGGGTTCCTACAATGAGCAGTTCTTC
>TRBV30|few|-|TRBJ2-1
CAWRGFYNEQFF
TGTGCCTGGAGGGGATTCTACAATGAGCAGTTCTTC
>TRBV6-5|-|-|TRBJ1-4
CASSLDLNEKLFF
TGTGCCAGCAGTTTGGACCTTAATGAAAAACTGTTTTTT
>TRBV19|-|-|TRBJ2-1
CASSIGGGLIEQFF
TGTGCCAGTAGTATTGGAGGGGGGCTAATTGAGCAGTTCTTC
>TRBV11-3|-|-|TRBJ2-7
CASSLALQEDEQYF
TGTGCCAGCAGCTTAGCTCTTCAAGAGGACGAGCAGTACTTC
>TRBV2|-|-|TRBJ2-1
CASSDYREQFF
TGTGCCAGCAGTGATTATCGAGAGCAGTTCTTC
>TRBV25-1|-|-|TRBJ1-4
CASSEARQFEKLFF
TGTGCCAGCAGTGAAGCCCGGCAGTTTGAAAAACTGTTTTTT
>TRBV7-2|-|-|TRBJ2-3
CASSDQRSDTQYF
TGTGCCAGCAGTGACCAGCGATCAGATACGCAGTATTTT
>TRBV2|-|TRBD1|TRBJ1-5
CASSLRRKQGPNQPQHF
TGTGCCAGCAGTCTACGTAGAAAACAGGGGCCCAATCAGCCCCAGCATTTT
>TRBV25-1|-|-|TRBJ1-5
CASRGTGLQPQHF
TGTGCCAGCAGAGGTACAGGGCTCCAGCCCCAGCATTTT
>TRBV13|-|-|TRBJ1-2
CASSPSRNYGYTF
TGTGCCAGCAGCCCATCACGGAACTATGGCTACACCTTC
>TRBV9|few|-|TRBJ1-1
CASNRGEDTEAFF
TGTGCCAGCAACCGAGGGGAGGACACTGAAGCTTTCTTT
>TRBV18|-|-|TRBJ1-3
CATSTQRISGNTIYF
TGTGCCACCAGCACCCAGCGAATCTCTGGAAACACCATATATTTT
>TRBV12-5|-|-|TRBJ2-3
CASGLSYVSADTQYF
TGTGCTAGTGGTTTGTCCTACGTATCCGCAGATACGCAGTATTTT
>TRBV6-5|-|TRBD1|TRBJ1-2
CASSLDRGYGYTF
TGTGCCAGCAGTTTGGACAGGGGATATGGCTACACCTTC
>TRBV10-1|-|-|TRBJ2-3
CASSEATHTQYF
TGCGCCAGCAGTGAGGCCACCCATACGCAGTATTTT
>TRBV5-4|few|-|TRBJ2-7
CASSPVAGAGSYEQYF
TGTGCCAGCAGCCCCGTAGCAGGGGCGGGATCCTACGAGCAGTACTTC
>TRBV6-1|few|-|TRBJ2-3
CASSEANAAPDTQYF
TGTGCCAGCAGTGAAGCAAATGCAGCCCCAGATACGCAGTATTTT
>TRBV28|-|TRBD1|TRBJ1-4
CASFYRGGEKLFF
TGTGCCAGCTTCTACAGGGGTGGTGAAAAACTGTTTTTT
>TRBV5-6|-|TRBD1|TRBJ1-2
CASSSTGVNYGYTF
TGTGCCAGCAGCTCGACAGGGGTTAACTATGGCTACACCTTC
>TRBV11-2|-|-|TRBJ1-2
CASSLVQGPYGYTF
TGTGCCAGCAGCTTAGTCCAAGGGCCATATGGCTACACCTTC
>TRBV15|-|-|TRBJ1-1
CATSRVQGGEAFF
TGTGCCACCAGCAGAGTACAGGGCGGTGAAGCTTTCTTT
>TRBV11-2|-|-|TRBJ1-3
CASSSLKGPGNTIYF
TGTGCCAGCAGCTCCCTCAAGGGGCCAGGAAACACCATATATTTT
>TRBV23-1|few|-|TRBJ2-7
CASSQSGRGDEQYF
TGCGCCAGCAGTCAATCCGGTAGGGGGGACGAGCAGTACTTC
>TRBV6-1|-|-|TRBJ2-4
CASTTLAKNIQYF
TGTGCCAGCACTACTCTGGCCAAAAACATTCAGTACTTC
>TRBV29-1|-|-|TRBJ1-5
CSVAADSNQPQHF
TGCAGCGTTGCGGCAGATAGCAATCAGCCCCAGCATTTT
>TRBV28|-|-|TRBJ1-6
CATAQGFVSSPLHF
TGTGCCACCGCCCAGGGATTCGTCAGCTCACCCCTCCACTTT
>TRBV2|-|-|TRBJ1-4
CASSGGDPFEKLFF
TGTGCCAGCAGTGGCGGGGACCCCTTTGAAAAACTGTTTTTT
>TRBV4-1|-|-|TRBJ1-4
CASSQDGPFRKLFF
TGCGCCAGCAGCCAAGACGGACCGTTTAGAAAACTGTTTTTT
>TRBV2|-|TRBD1|TRBJ1-1
CASSTQGTEAFF
TGTGCCAGCAGTACACAGGGGACTGAAGCTTTCTTT
>TRBV21-1|-|-|TRBJ2-5
CASNTEGGLVRETQYF
TGTGCCAGCAACACCGAGGGGGGGCTGGTACGGGAGACCCAGTACTTC
>TRBV5-1|-|TRBD1|TRBJ1-1
CASSSRTGMNTEAFF
TGCGCCAGCAGCTCAAGGACAGGTATGAACACTGAAGCTTTCTTT
>TRBV27|-|TRBD1|TRBJ1-4
CASSDRGPEEEKLFF
TGTGCCAGCAGTGACAGGGGCCCCGAGGAAGAAAAACTGTTTTTT
>TRBV28|-|-|TRBJ1-1
CASRLRVMNTEAFF
TGTGCCAGCAGATTACGGGTGATGAACACTGAAGCTTTCTTT
>TRBV6-6|few|-|TRBJ2-5
CASSYNREPQYF
TGTGCCAGCAGTTACAACAGGGAGCCCCAGTACTTC
>TRBV9|-|-|TRBJ1-1
CASSAGMNTEAFF
TGTGCCAGCAGCGCCGGGATGAACACTGAAGCTTTCTTT
>TRBV21-1|-|-|TRBJ1-1
CAGDRGPGSEAFF
TGTGCCGGGGACAGGGGACCTGGGAGTGAAGCTTTCTTT
>TRBV29-1|-|-|TRBJ2-3
CSASADTQYF
TGCAGCGCGTCAGCAGATACGCAGTATTTT
>TRBV5-6|-|-|TRBJ2-5
CASSRRDSVHF
TGTGCCAGCAGCCGCCGGGACTCCGTGCACTTC
>TRBV19|-|-|TRBJ1-1
CASTLVYPWLTEAFF
TGTGCCAGTACATTAGTATATCCGTGGTTGACTGAAGCTTTCTTT
>TRBV15|-|TRBD1|TRBJ1-4
CATSRDSGQNEKLFF
TGTGCCACCAGCAGAGATTCGGGACAGAATGAAAAACTGTTTTTT
>TRBV10-3|-|-|TRBJ1-2
CAISDVLQGDNYGYTF
TGTGCCATCAGTGACGTGTTACAGGGAGACAACTATGGCTACACCTTC
>TRBV5-1|once|-|TRBJ1-1
CASKLGSMNTEAFF
TGCGCCAGCAAGTTAGGCAGCATGAACACTGAAGCTTTCTTT
>TRBV13|-|TRBD1|TRBJ2-1
CASSPAGGNEQFF
TGTGCCAGCAGCCCAGCAGGGGGCAATGAGCAGTTCTTC
>TRBV7-3|-|-|TRBJ1-2
CASSSSGGARGYTF
TGTGCCAGCAGCTCCTCTGGGGGGGCGCGAGGCTACACCTTC
>TRBV27|-|-|TRBJ1-5
CASSGTGDQPQHF
TGTGCCAGCAGTGGGACGGGGGATCAGCCCCAGCATTTT
>TRBV5-1|-|-|TRBJ1-1
CASSLVMGTSEAFF
TGCGCCAGCAGCTTGGTGATGGGGACCAGTGAAGCTTTCTTT
>TRBV5-1|-|-|TRBJ1-2
CASSLAEGNYGYTF
TGCGCCAGCAGCTTGGCCGAAGGTAACTATGGCTACACCTTC
>TRBV4-1|-|-|TRBJ2-1
CASSQGRGRPSPFF
TGCGCCAGCAGCCAAGGGCGGGGGCGACCCTCGCCGTTCTTC
>TRBV9|-|-|TRBJ1-5
CASPPQPQHF
TGTGCCAGCCCCCCTCAGCCCCAGCATTTT
>TRBV9|-|-|TRBJ2-1
CASSVGDNSYNEQFF
TGTGCCAGCAGCGTAGGTGACAATTCCTACAATGAGCAGTTCTTC
>TRBV6-5|-|-|TRBJ1-2
CASSTWLYGYTF
TGTGCCAGCAGTACCTGGTTATATGGCTACACCTTC